What follows are 3 T cell receptor beta chains derived from one specimen sequenced in a study of T cells in Graves' hyperthyroidism and ophthalmopathy. TCR beta CDR3 sequences were amplified from RNA transcripts. TCR CDR3 regions were first amplified by RT-PCR with HTBI primers. Via MiXCR, TCRdb re-called the multiplex PCR reads, giving one row per CDR3 protein. The sample includes 370,000 or so distinct CDR3 sequences, roughly 25% seen only once; the top ten take about 73%. Sequencing used blood. The receptors were sampled from a man aged 45 to 65 with Graves' hyperthyroidism.

The sample holds a few counts of this clonotype. V gene TRBV12-5 combines with J gene TRBJ1-4, with 7 bases fitting TRBD1. Per germline, CDR1 LGHNT and CDR2 FRNRAP. The CDR3 has 14 residues. V trimming: 5 bases; J trimming: 6 bases; junction bases outside the gene matches: 6. The CDR3 reads CASGEGGEDEKLFF. In DNA, the CDR3 is TGTGCTAGTGGTGAAGGGGGCGAGGATGAAAAACTGTTTTTT. The variable domain in full, with the rest retrieved from reference TRBV12-5 and TRBJ1-4, is DARVTQTPRHKVTEMGQEVTMRCQPILGHNTVFWYRQTMMQGLELLAYFRNRAPLDDSGMPKDRFSAEMPDATLATLKIQPSEPRDSAVYFCASGEGGEDEKLFFGSGTQLSVL.

This clonotype was counted ten times or more. The CDR3 spells CASGPRDGGGGYTF. CDR3 DNA: TGTGCCAGCGGACCCCGGGACGGAGGGGGTGGCTACACCTTC. The J gene is TRBJ1-2, the V gene TRBV2, with D perhaps TRBD1 (6 bases). CDR1 SNHLY and CDR2 FYNNEI come from the germline V gene. The CDR3 has 14 amino acids. Trimming pared 8 bases from V and 7 bases from J, leaving 20 bases between.

This clonotype was counted ten times or more. The chain joins TRBV3-1 to TRBJ2-5; 9 positions match TRBD1. Per the germline V gene, CDR1 is LGHDT and CDR2 is YNNKEL (reference sequence). The V gene end was trimmed by 3 bases and the J gene end by 4 bases; junction bases not matched to a gene: 9. CDR3 length: 16 amino acids. The CDR3 loop reads CASSQIPGQGRETQYF. The CDR3 DNA sequence: TGTGCCAGCAGCCAGATTCCGGGACAGGGTCGAGAGACCCAGTACTTC.